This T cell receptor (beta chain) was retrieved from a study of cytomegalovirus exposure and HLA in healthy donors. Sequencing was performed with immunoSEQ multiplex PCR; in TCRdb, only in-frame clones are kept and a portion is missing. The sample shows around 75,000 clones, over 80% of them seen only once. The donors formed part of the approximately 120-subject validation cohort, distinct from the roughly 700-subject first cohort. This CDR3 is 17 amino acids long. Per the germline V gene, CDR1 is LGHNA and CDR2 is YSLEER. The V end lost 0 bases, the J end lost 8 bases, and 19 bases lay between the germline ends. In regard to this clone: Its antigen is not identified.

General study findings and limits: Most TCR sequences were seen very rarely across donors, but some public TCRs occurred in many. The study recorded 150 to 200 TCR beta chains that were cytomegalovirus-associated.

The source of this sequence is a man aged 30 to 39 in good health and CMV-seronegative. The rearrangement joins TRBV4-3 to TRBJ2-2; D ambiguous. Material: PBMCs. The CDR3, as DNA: TGCGCCAGCAGCCAAGAGATTCTGAGGCCTCAACGAGGGGAGCTGTTTTTT. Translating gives CASSQEILRPQRGELFF.